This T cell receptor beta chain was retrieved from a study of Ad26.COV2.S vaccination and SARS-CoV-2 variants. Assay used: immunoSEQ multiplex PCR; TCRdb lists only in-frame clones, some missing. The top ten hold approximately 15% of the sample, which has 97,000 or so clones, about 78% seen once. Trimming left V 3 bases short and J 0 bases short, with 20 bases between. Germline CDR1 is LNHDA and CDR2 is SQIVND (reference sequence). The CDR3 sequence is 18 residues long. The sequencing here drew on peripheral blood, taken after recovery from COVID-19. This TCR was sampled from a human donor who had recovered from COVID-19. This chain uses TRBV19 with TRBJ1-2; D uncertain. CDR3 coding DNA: TGTGCCAGTAGTATGGGAGTAGGGCAGATCCTTGCTAACTATGGCTACACCTTC. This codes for CASSMGVGQILANYGYTF.